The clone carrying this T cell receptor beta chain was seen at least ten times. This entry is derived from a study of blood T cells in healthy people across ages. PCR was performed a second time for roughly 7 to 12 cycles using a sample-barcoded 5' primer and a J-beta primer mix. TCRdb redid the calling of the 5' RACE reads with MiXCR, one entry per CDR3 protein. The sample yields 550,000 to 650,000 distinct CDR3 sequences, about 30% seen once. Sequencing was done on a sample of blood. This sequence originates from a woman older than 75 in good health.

The CDR3 nucleotides are TGTGCCAGCAGCCCTAAGACAGGCTTCGGCTCCTACGAGCAGTACTTC. Translation: CASSPKTGFGSYEQYF. The V call is TRBV7-8, the J call TRBJ2-7; weak D call: TRBD1 (6 bases). Germline V lookup: CDR1 SGHVS, CDR2 FQNEAQ. The germline V and J ends were trimmed by 5 bases and 0 bases, with 17 bases remaining between them. The CDR3 is 16 residues long.